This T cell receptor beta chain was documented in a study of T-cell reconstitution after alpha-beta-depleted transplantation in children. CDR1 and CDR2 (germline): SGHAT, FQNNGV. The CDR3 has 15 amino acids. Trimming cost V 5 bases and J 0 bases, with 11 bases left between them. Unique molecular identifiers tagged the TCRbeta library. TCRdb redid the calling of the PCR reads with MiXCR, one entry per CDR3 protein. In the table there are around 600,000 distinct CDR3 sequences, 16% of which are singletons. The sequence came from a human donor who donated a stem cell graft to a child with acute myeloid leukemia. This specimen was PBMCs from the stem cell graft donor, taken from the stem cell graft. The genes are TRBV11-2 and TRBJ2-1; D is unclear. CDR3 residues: CASSQTLSSYNEQFF. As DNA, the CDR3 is TGTGCCAGCAGCCAGACTCTGAGCTCCTACAATGAGCAGTTCTTC.